This TCR beta chain originates from a study of T cells in Graves' hyperthyroidism and ophthalmopathy (dated by TCRdb to between 2018 and 2020). For the study in its entirety: Peripheral blood was sampled at the time of initial diagnosis, prior to any treatment. A discovery cohort of roughly 100 patients, roughly 40 with Graves' ophthalmopathy and fewer than 65 with stable Graves' hyperthyroidism, was used to find distinguishing TCR V-J signatures. Prospective prediction of ophthalmopathy was tested in an independent validation cohort consisting of fewer than 20 hyperthyroidism patients and some 15 patients who later progressed to ophthalmopathy. The roughly 90 discovery patients were divided at random into training and test sets in a 7:3 ratio. The study also compared thyroid tissue and blood T-cell repertoires from five or six Graves' hyperthyroidism patients. Once sampling was done, hyperthyroidism patients were given methimazole at a starting dose of 30 mg daily, whereas ophthalmopathy patients were given high-dose intravenous methylprednisolone. The paper reports TCR Vbeta CDR3 sequencing of 130 to 150 peripheral blood samples: approximately 41 ophthalmopathy, 75 to 80 hyperthyroidism and 17 progressor patients.

The TCR beta CDR3 regions were amplified from RNA transcripts. For the first round of RT-PCR on the TCR CDR3, the HTBI primer set was used together with the Qiagen OneStep RT-PCR kit. A second multiplex PCR round built the libraries, followed by size selection and purification. Sequencing of the libraries was done on an Illumina HiSeq2000 using paired-end 100 bp reads. As for the original processing: Raw data were processed with SOAPnuke, discarding reads with adapters, uncalled bases, mean Phred below 15, or no exact constant-primer or identifier match. High-quality paired reads were merged with COPE v1.2.5, and unique nucleotide sequences were defined as clonotypes. MiTCR v1.1 was used to align the clonotypes against IMGT TRBV, TRBD and TRBJ reference segments. The analysis included only V-J combinations with a frequency above 0.0001, which together covered roughly 99% of the repertoires. A TCS score was defined as the ratio of F50 (clonal expansion) to E x V (chaos), with BLOSUM62-based TCRdist applied between CDR3 peptides within each V-J. Welch's t-statistics and random forest reduced roughly 530 V-J features to fewer than 15, which were used in a naive Bayes classifier (R e1071). TCRdb's own reprocessing of the public reads used fastp at Q25 and MiXCR and kept productive beta chains. For every CDR3 protein sequence, its rows merge into one entry that carries the most common genes and DNA. The V and J calls, along with clone size, are taken from TCRdb and not from the paper's own processing. The sample yields around 250,000 distinct CDR3 sequences; 14% to 15% were counted once. Roughly 15% of the sample is held by the ten biggest clonotypes.

Hyperthyroidism patients were newly diagnosed, with disease duration under 2 months, and aged 18 to 65 years. Any patient with an uncontrolled infection, another autoimmune disease, pregnancy or lactation was excluded. Diagnoses were established on the basis of clinical symptoms, serum thyroxine and TRAb, thyroid ultrasound, and orbital computed tomography. Blood from progressor patients was collected at the time of first diagnosis with hyperthyroidism, before any ophthalmopathy symptoms had appeared. PBMCs were separated from under 11 ml of fresh peripheral blood using Ficoll-Paque density gradient centrifugation. Progressor patients were first diagnosed with Graves' hyperthyroidism and then developed ophthalmopathy during follow-up. Trizol reagent was used to extract total RNA, and RNA quality was then checked on an Agilent 2100 Bioanalyzer. Findings and caveats that apply to the study as a whole: Most expanded thyroid clonotypes (frequency above 0.001) were also detected in blood, a finding suggesting that blood repertoires may reflect thyroid immune responses. In validation, the model predicted progression to ophthalmopathy a median of around six months before onset, with about 71% sensitivity and roughly 77% specificity. A 13 V-J signature model separated ophthalmopathy from stable hyperthyroidism, with just over 85% sensitivity and roughly 82% specificity in cross-validation and 80%/75% in testing. Sample size was not statistically predetermined, and blinding of investigators to group allocation was not performed.

This clonotype occurred many times. Its antigen is still unknown. Per-base qualities were not stored, and no clone one base away is much larger. The material sequenced was blood. This sequence was found in a woman between 35 and 50 years old with Graves' hyperthyroidism that later progressed to Graves' ophthalmopathy.

This receptor carries the CDR3 CASGAGAWYQRGSETQYF. The DNA sequence reads TGCGCCAGCGGGGCCGGGGCGTGGTATCAGCGGGGGTCCGAGACCCAGTACTTC. Here the chain combines TRBV10-2 and TRBJ2-5, with 8 middle bases fitting TRBD2. Based on the germline V gene, the CDR1 and CDR2 sequences are WSHSY and SAAADI. The CDR3 runs 18 amino acids, cysteine and phenylalanine included. The read is trimmed to its CDR3 DNA, 54 bases read in frame from base 1. Compared with germline, V lacks 8 bases and J lacks 5 bases; bases without a gene match: 22.